A single sample is the source of the 19 T cell receptor beta chains below, sequenced in a study of blood T cell repertoires in COVID-19. Repertoires were generated with immunoSEQ multiplex PCR, while TCRdb's copy carries only in-frame clones and drops some. Of around 140,000 clones in the sample, 87% were seen once. The sample comprised PBMCs or T cells enriched from blood (not recorded which). The source is a woman between 35 and 50 years old who had been exposed to COVID-19.

The gene calls are TRBV6-5 and TRBJ1-5; D is uncertain. V was trimmed by 0 bases and J by 4 bases, leaving 13 bases between them. Per the germline V gene, CDR1 is MNHEY and CDR2 is SVGAGI. This CDR3 is built from 16 residues. CDR3 nucleotides: TGTGCCAGCAGTTACTCGAGTAGGACTTTAAATCAGCCCCAGCATTTT. Its translation is CASSYSSRTLNQPQHF.

Notes on this clone: Given the absence of the conserved phenylalanine or tryptophan at the CDR3 end, a read error is likely. The DNA is omitted, as the CDR3 cannot be located on it reliably, and the CDR3 follows TCRdb's listing. The J gene is TRBJ1-1, the V gene TRBV4-3. The CDR3 spans 12 amino acids, including both terminal residues. From germline, CDR1 is LGHNA and CDR2 YSLEER. CDR3 in amino acids: CASSHNPPRGGK.

CDR3: CASKGQGRVMNTEAFF. CDR3 DNA: TGCGCCAGCAAAGGACAGGGTAGGGTGATGAACACTGAAGCTTTCTTT. The chain has TRBV10-2 and TRBJ1-1; 8 bases match TRBD1. This CDR3 has 16 amino acids. The germline gives CDR1 WSHSY, CDR2 SAAADI. After removal of 7 bases from V and 0 bases from J, the junction contained 10 bases not matched to a gene.

This chain joins TRBV4-3 and TRBJ1-5; possible D gene TRBD1, 6 bases. Germline values: CDR1 LGHNA, CDR2 YSLEER. This CDR3 has 15 residues. V was shortened by 0 bases and J by 4 bases, with 10 bases between the two germline ends. The CDR3 loop reads CASSQDSQGNQPQHF. The CDR3 DNA is TGCGCCAGCAGCCAAGACTCACAGGGTAATCAGCCCCAGCATTTT.

This chain links TRBV12-3 or TRBV12-4 with TRBJ1-4; 7 bases are a match to TRBD1. V lost 5 bases, J lost 11 bases, and 8 bases stayed unmatched. The length of the CDR3 is 13 residues. CDR3 DNA sequence: TGTGCCAGCAGTGGACAGGTTGGGAACAAACTGTTTTTT. This gives the protein CASSGQVGNKLFF.

The DNA for the CDR3 is TGTGCCAGCAGGAGGTCGGGGGTTGTAAACTATGGCTACACCTTC. It specifies CASRRSGVVNYGYTF. The V gene is TRBV6-5, the J gene TRBJ1-2; maybe TRBD1 (5 bases). Germline CDR1 MNHEY, CDR2 SVGAGI. Trimming removed 6 bases from V and 2 bases from J, with 16 bases in between. This CDR3 comprises 15 residues.

The J gene is TRBJ2-1, the V gene TRBV28, with D hard to call. V lost 2 bases, J lost 8 bases, and 10 bases lay in between. This CDR3 is built from 13 residues. Germline loops: CDR1 MDHEN, CDR2 SYDVKM. This chain's CDR3 is CASSLIGSDEQFF. CDR3 bases: TGTGCCAGCAGTTTAATCGGGTCCGATGAGCAGTTCTTC.

This clone was seen a handful of times. The V call is TRBV5-4, the J call TRBJ1-5, with D possibly being TRBD1 (5 bases). Germline V gene sequence: CDR1 SGHNT, CDR2 YYREEE (reference sequence). V lost 5 bases to trimming and J lost 5 bases, with 11 bases between them. The CDR3 sequence is 13 residues long. The CDR3, as DNA: TGTGCCAGCAGTTCTGGGGGGGATCAGCCCCAGCATTTT. It translates to CASSSGGDQPQHF.

The chain is built from TRBV5-1 and TRBJ2-5; possibly TRBD2 for D (7 bases). Germline V lookup: CDR1 SGHRS, CDR2 YFSETQ. Trimming left V 0 bases short and J 5 bases short, with 11 bases between. The CDR3 is 14 amino acids. CDR3 protein: CASSLAGGFETQYF. The CDR3, as DNA: TGCGCCAGCAGCTTGGCGGGGGGCTTTGAGACCCAGTACTTC.

This clone was seen a single time. V is TRBV6-6 and J is TRBJ1-1; 7 positions agree with TRBD1. CDR3 size: 16 residues. J gave up 4 bases and V 5 bases, and 13 bases lay outside the gene matches. The germline V gene has CDR1 MNHNY and CDR2 SVGAGI (reference sequence). The CDR3 protein is CASSPPRQGMSTEAFF. The CDR3 coding sequence is TGTGCCAGCAGTCCTCCGCGACAGGGAATGTCCACTGAAGCTTTCTTT.

The J gene is TRBJ1-1, the V gene TRBV4-1, with 8 bases fitting TRBD1. V gave up 4 bases and J gave up 0 bases; unmatched junction bases: 10. Per the germline V gene, CDR1 is MGHRA and CDR2 is YSYEKL. CDR3 length: 17 residues. CDR3 nucleotides: TGCGCCAGCAGCCCTCAGGGGACAGGAGCCGTGAACACTGAAGCTTTCTTT. As protein: CASSPQGTGAVNTEAFF.

The chain recombines TRBV27 with TRBJ1-5, with D tentatively TRBD1 (6 bases). The CDR3 is 16 amino acids. The germline gives CDR1 MNHEY, CDR2 SMNVEV (reference sequence). The ends were cut back, 6 bases at V and 4 bases at J, with 19 bases in the middle. This chain's CDR3 is CASRSITSGANQPQHF. The DNA for the CDR3 is TGTGCCAGCAGATCAATAACTTCAGGGGCAAATCAGCCCCAGCATTTT.

V usage is TRBV7-2 and J usage is TRBJ2-4; perhaps TRBD1 as D (6 bases). The CDR3 has 14 residues. Trimming stripped 4 bases from V and 4 bases from J, with 11 bases between. In germline, CDR1 is SGHTA, CDR2 FQGNSA. In DNA form, the CDR3 reads TGTGCCAGCAGCTCACGGACAGCTAAAAACATTCAGTACTTC. Protein sequence: CASSSRTAKNIQYF.

A single count supports this clone. The chain carries TRBV6-2 or TRBV6-3 and TRBJ2-1; maybe TRBD1 (6 bases). V was shortened by 2 bases and J by 3 bases, with 11 bases between the two germline ends. Germline V gene sequence: CDR1 MNHEY, CDR2 SVGEGT. This CDR3 spans 15 amino acids. In DNA form, the CDR3 reads TGTGCCAGCAGTTACGGGACAAGATTCTACAATGAGCAGTTCTTC. Translated, it gives CASSYGTRFYNEQFF.

CDR3 amino acids: CASPGTGAPGEQYF. DNA for the CDR3: TGTGCCAGCCCCGGGACAGGGGCTCCGGGCGAGCAGTACTTC. The V call is TRBV2, the J call TRBJ2-7, with 10 bases fitting TRBD1. From germline, CDR1 is SNHLY and CDR2 FYNNEI. This CDR3 contains 14 residues. The V gene end was trimmed by 8 bases and the J gene end by 6 bases; junction bases not matched to a gene: 10.

The chain joins TRBV10-3 to TRBJ1-6; 11 nucleotides line up with TRBD1. CDR3 length equals 14 residues. Germline trimming cut 8 bases from V and 10 bases from J; bases unmatched to any gene: 7. The germline V gene has CDR1 ENHRY and CDR2 SYGVKD. In nucleotides, the CDR3 is TGTGCCATCGGGCGGGGACAGGGGGACTCACCCCTCCACTTT. Its protein product is CAIGRGQGDSPLHF.

This chain uses TRBV6-2 or TRBV6-3 with TRBJ2-3; D uncertain. The CDR3 runs to 11 residues. Germline assignment: CDR1 MNHEY and CDR2 SVGEGT. The V gene lost 5 bases and the J gene lost 10 bases, with 10 bases spanning the gap. The DNA for the CDR3 is TGTGCCAGCAGTGGCCAAAGCGCGCAGTATTTT. Translation: CASSGQSAQYF.

The chain joins TRBV7-8 to TRBJ2-1, with D perhaps matching TRBD2 (6 bases). The length of the CDR3 is 12 residues. V was pared by 5 bases and J by 9 bases, with 11 bases between. From germline, CDR1 is SGHVS and CDR2 FQNEAQ. The CDR3 DNA follows: TGTGCCAGCAGCCCCCGGGACTCTGAGCAGTTCTTC. The encoded protein is CASSPRDSEQFF.

This sequence joins TRBV5-1 and TRBJ2-7; D uncertain. The ends were cut back, 2 bases at V and 5 bases at J, with 14 bases in the middle. The CDR3 has 14 amino acids. Per the germline V gene, CDR1 is SGHRS and CDR2 is YFSETQ. The CDR3 loop is CASSFVQDMDEQYF. DNA for the CDR3: TGCGCCAGCAGCTTCGTGCAGGATATGGACGAGCAGTACTTC.